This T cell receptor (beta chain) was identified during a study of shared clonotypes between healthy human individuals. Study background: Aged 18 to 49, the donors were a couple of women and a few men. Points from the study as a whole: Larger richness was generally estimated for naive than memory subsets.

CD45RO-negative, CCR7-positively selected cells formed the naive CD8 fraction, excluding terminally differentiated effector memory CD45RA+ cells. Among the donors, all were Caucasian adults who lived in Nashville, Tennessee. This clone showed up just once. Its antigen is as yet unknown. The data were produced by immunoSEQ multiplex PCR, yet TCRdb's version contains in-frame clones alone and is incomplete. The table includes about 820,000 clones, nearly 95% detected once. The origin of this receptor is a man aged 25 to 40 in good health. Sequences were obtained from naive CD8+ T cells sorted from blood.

The CDR3 reads CASSPLGGRPSYNEQFF. The CDR3 DNA is TGCGCCAGCAGCCCCCTAGGAGGGAGGCCCTCCTACAATGAGCAGTTCTTC. The rearrangement links TRBV5-1 to TRBJ2-1, with D perhaps TRBD2 (6 bases). Between the trimmed V and J ends, which lost 4 bases and 0 bases, there was a span of 17 bases. The germline gives CDR1 SGHRS, CDR2 YFSETQ. CDR3 size: 17 residues.